This entry concerns a single T cell receptor beta chain. Its cognate antigen is unknown. Unmatched junction bases numbered 4, after V lost 5 bases and J lost 5 bases. This CDR3 is 13 amino acids long. Germline CDR1 reads MDHEN; CDR2 reads SYDVKM. This entry comes from a study of cytomegalovirus exposure and HLA in healthy donors. General study findings and limits: Through in vitro validation, three CMV-associated chains were shown to be specific for CMV antigens. TCR beta V- and J-gene trimming was later associated with a missense DCLRE1C variant.

The PCR used 60 Vbeta and 13 Jbeta primers. Only in-frame clones appear in the TCRdb table, and some are missing; sequencing was by immunoSEQ multiplex PCR. The data show some 130,000 clones, 70% seen once. The source of this sequence is a woman aged 55-69 years in good health and CMV-seropositive. Input material: PBMCs. This chain links TRBV28 with TRBJ2-5, with TRBD1 identical over 8 bases. In DNA, the CDR3 is TGTGCCAGCAGTCCAGGGGGCCGGGAGACCCAGTACTTC. It codes for CASSPGGRETQYF.